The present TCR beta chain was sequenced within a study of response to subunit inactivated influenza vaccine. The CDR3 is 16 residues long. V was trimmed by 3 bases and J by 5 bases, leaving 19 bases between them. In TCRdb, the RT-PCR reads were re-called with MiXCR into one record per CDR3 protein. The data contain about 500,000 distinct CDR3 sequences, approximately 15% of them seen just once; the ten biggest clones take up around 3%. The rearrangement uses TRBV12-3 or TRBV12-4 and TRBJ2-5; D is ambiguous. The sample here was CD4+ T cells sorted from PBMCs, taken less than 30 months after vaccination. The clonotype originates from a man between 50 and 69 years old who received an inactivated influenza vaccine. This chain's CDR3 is CASSFRARLGAETQYF. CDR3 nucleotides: TGTGCCAGCAGTTTTCGAGCCAGGCTAGGTGCGGAGACCCAGTACTTC.